A single T cell receptor beta chain is shown here with its context. The V gene lost 3 bases and the J gene lost 5 bases, with 20 bases spanning the gap. Germline lookup yields CDR1 MGHRA and CDR2 YSYEKL. This CDR3 contains 16 residues. The data are from a study of technical replicates of blood from four donors. Using immunoSEQ multiplex PCR, the repertoire was profiled, and TCRdb retains in-frame clones only, with some absent. The table includes some 78,000 clones, 85% to 95% detected once. The clonotype originates from a human donor in good health. The chain links TRBV4-1 to TRBJ2-7, with a possible D match to TRBD1 (6 bases). Sequenced material: T cells isolated from PBMCs. The DNA of the CDR3 is TGCGCCAGCAGCCACCCACACAGGGCAGGCTTCGACGAGCAGTACTTC. As protein: CASSHPHRAGFDEQYF.